This T cell receptor (beta chain) was retrieved from a study of radiation and T cells in renal cell carcinoma. Findings and caveats of the study: Without pretreatment biopsies, baseline tumor clonotype presence was undetermined. Compared with controls, irradiated tumors had more, larger dominant CDR3 motifs.

Produced via immunoSEQ multiplex PCR; TCRdb's table is partial and in-frame only. The sample lists 17,000 or so clones; about 50% were seen once. Regarding treatment: 15 Gy SBRT to primary tumor, nephrectomy 4 weeks later. Nephrectomy followed 15 Gy stereotactic body radiation by 4 weeks. The patient's renal cell carcinoma had clear cell pathology. A word on this clone: Antigen: not known.

The sample here was tumor tissue, taken from a patient whose treatment included radiotherapy and nephrectomy. The sequence derives from a man in his forties or fifties with renal cell carcinoma.

CDR3 DNA sequence: TGTGCCAGCAGCGCCGGGACGGCAGCCGTGCCCCAGCATTTT. Encoded protein: CASSAGTAAVPQHF. J is TRBJ1-5 and V is TRBV9, with TRBD1 as a possible D gene (5 bases). Germline CDR1 SGDLS, CDR2 YYNGEE. This CDR3 spans 14 amino acids. V lost 3 bases and J 9 bases, leaving 16 bases between the germline ends.